The 24 T cell receptor beta chains below all came from one sample that was sequenced in a study of blood T cell repertoires in COVID-19. Repertoires were generated with immunoSEQ multiplex PCR, while TCRdb's copy carries only in-frame clones and drops some. Of approximately 61,000 clones listed, around 88% are singletons. The sequencing input was peripheral blood. All receptors derive from a woman of 80 years or more with active COVID-19.

The chain recombines TRBV9 with TRBJ2-3; TRBD2 matches 7 bases. From germline, CDR1 is SGDLS and CDR2 YYNGEE. V shed 0 bases, J shed 1 base, and the junction held 2 bases outside the gene matches. The CDR3 is made up of 15 amino acids. CDR3 residues: CASSVGLAGTDTQYF. CDR3 nucleotide sequence: TGTGCCAGCAGCGTAGGGCTAGCGGGCACAGATACGCAGTATTTT.

The V gene is TRBV2, the J gene TRBJ1-5; D is undetermined. Germline lookup yields CDR1 SNHLY and CDR2 FYNNEI. This CDR3 has 14 amino acids. Trimming stripped 4 bases from V and 1 base from J, with 8 bases between. The CDR3: CASSAGGSNQPQHF. In DNA form, the CDR3 reads TGTGCCAGCAGTGCTGGAGGGAGCAATCAGCCCCAGCATTTT. Looking up the rest from reference TRBV2 and TRBJ1-5 gives the full variable domain: EPEVTQTPSHQVTQMGQEVILRCVPISNHLYFYWYRQILGQKVEFLVSFYNNEISEKSEIFDDQFSVERPDGSNFTLKIRSTKLEDSAMYFCASSAGGSNQPQHFGDGTRLSIL.

Only a few counts were recorded for this clone. This chain connects TRBV6-1 to TRBJ1-5; D remains unclear. The germline V gene encodes CDR1 MNHNS and CDR2 SASEGT. The germline V and J ends were trimmed by 2 bases and 7 bases, with 12 bases remaining between them. The CDR3 has 14 amino acids. CDR3 in amino acids: CASSERGLSQPQHF. The CDR3 coding sequence is TGTGCCAGCAGTGAACGAGGGTTAAGCCAGCCCCAGCATTTT.

V and J are TRBV19 and TRBJ1-6, with 7 positions matching TRBD1. The trim removed 9 bases at V and 7 bases at J, leaving 6 bases unmatched. The length of the CDR3 is 13 residues. The germline gives CDR1 LNHDA, CDR2 SQIVND (reference sequence). This chain's CDR3 is CASRAGGNSPLHF. In DNA form, the CDR3 reads TGTGCCAGCCGAGCAGGGGGGAATTCACCCCTCCACTTT.

The chain uses TRBV6-2 or TRBV6-3 and TRBJ1-2, with 7 bases identical to TRBD1. CDR3 length equals 13 residues. Germline CDR1 MNHEY, CDR2 SVGEGT. V was clipped by 5 bases and J by 8 bases; unmatched bases: 8. CDR3 sequence (DNA): TGTGCCAGCAGTCCGCCGACAGGGAAAGGCTACACCTTC. This translates into CASSPPTGKGYTF.

Only one count was recorded for this clone. The V call is TRBV7-9, the J call TRBJ2-7; TRBD2 is a possible D gene (6 bases). Deletions cut 5 bases from V and 1 base from J, with 15 bases between. This CDR3 spans 15 amino acids. Germline loops: CDR1 SEHNR, CDR2 FQNEAQ (reference sequence). The CDR3 sequence: CASSPGHGGSYEQYF. CDR3 nucleotide sequence: TGTGCCAGCAGCCCTGGACACGGGGGATCCTACGAGCAGTACTTC.

This clone appeared a few times. The chain combines TRBV29-1 with TRBJ2-3; 9 nucleotides align to TRBD1. The CDR3 extends over 15 amino acids. V lost 1 base and J lost 2; bases outside the gene matches: 4. Per the germline V gene, CDR1 is SQVTM and CDR2 is ANQGSEA. The CDR3 loop is CSVEGGQGITDTQYF. The CDR3 DNA follows: TGCAGCGTTGAAGGGGGACAGGGAATCACAGATACGCAGTATTTT.

This sequence joins TRBV7-2 and TRBJ1-6, with D hard to call. The length of the CDR3 is 16 residues. Germline V gene data show CDR1 as SGHTA and CDR2 as FQGNSA. V lost 0 bases and J lost 6, with 12 bases in between. This CDR3 is CASSLAPGGSNSPLHF. CDR3 bases: TGTGCCAGCAGCTTAGCACCCGGAGGTTCTAATTCACCCCTCCACTTT.

This clone was observed once. V gene TRBV7-9 combines with J gene TRBJ2-1; maybe TRBD2 (6 bases). The V gene's germline CDR1 is SEHNR and CDR2 FQNEAQ (reference sequence). There are 14 residues in the CDR3. Between the trimmed V and J ends, which lost 6 bases and 4 bases, there was a span of 13 bases. CDR3 bases: TGTGCCAGCAGGCCCGGAGGGGCTTACAATGAGCAGTTCTTC. As protein: CASRPGGAYNEQFF.

This clone was seen a single time. This rearrangement joins TRBV28 to TRBJ2-7; D might be TRBD2 (6 bases). Trimming stripped 1 base from V and 3 bases from J, with 13 bases between. Germline CDR1 reads MDHEN; CDR2 reads SYDVKM. The CDR3 contains 15 residues. The CDR3 DNA is TGTGCCAGCAGTTTATTAGGAGGGGCAGGCTACGAGCAGTACTTC. Encoded protein: CASSLLGGAGYEQYF.

The V gene is TRBV4-2, the J gene TRBJ2-7, with 12 positions matching TRBD2. The CDR3 consists of 17 residues. The V segment lost 4 bases and the J segment 2 bases; nucleotides outside the gene matches: 9. Germline-derived CDR1 and CDR2 are LGHNA and YNFKEQ. The CDR3 protein is CASSPAQTSGGAYEQYF. The CDR3 DNA sequence: TGTGCCAGCAGCCCCGCGCAGACTAGCGGGGGTGCCTACGAGCAGTACTTC.

This chain links TRBV6-5 with TRBJ2-7; perhaps TRBD1 as D (5 bases). Germline loops: CDR1 MNHEY, CDR2 SVGAGI. The CDR3 consists of 14 residues. Trimming stripped 7 bases from V and 0 bases from J, with 13 bases between. CDR3 protein: CASMVQGSSYEQYF. CDR3 nucleotides: TGTGCCAGCATGGTGCAGGGCTCCTCCTACGAGCAGTACTTC.

The rearrangement joins TRBV19 to TRBJ2-5; possible D gene TRBD1, 6 bases. The CDR3 runs 18 residues. V gave up 3 bases and J gave up 5 bases, with 25 bases separating them. Germline lookup yields CDR1 LNHDA and CDR2 SQIVND (reference sequence). CDR3 nucleotides: TGTGCCAGTAGTATCCGCGACAGGACAGCGGCAAGGGGTGAGACCCAGTACTTC. Protein sequence: CASSIRDRTAARGETQYF. Drawing the rest from reference TRBV19 and TRBJ2-5, the complete variable domain is DGGITQSPKYLFRKEGQNVTLSCEQNLNHDAMYWYRQDPGQGLRLIYYSQIVNDFQKGDIAEGYSVSREKKESFPLTVTSAQKNPTAFYLCASSIRDRTAARGETQYFGPGTRLLVL.

CDR3 residues: CASSVGGRSYDEQFF. CDR3 in DNA: TGTGCCAGCAGCGTAGGGGGGAGGTCGTATGATGAGCAGTTCTTC. The chain has TRBV9 and TRBJ2-1, with D possibly being TRBD2 (6 bases). Trimming pared 0 bases from V and 8 bases from J, leaving 15 bases between. Per germline, CDR1 SGDLS and CDR2 YYNGEE. The CDR3 sequence is 15 residues long. The full variable domain, rest sourced from reference TRBV9 and TRBJ2-1, is DSGVTQTPKHLITATGQRVTLRCSPRSGDLSVYWYQQSLDQGLQFLIQYYNGEERAKGNILERFSAQQFPDLHSELNLSSLELGDSALYFCASSVGGRSYDEQFFGPGTRLTVL.

As to this clone: The sample contains more than one DNA sequence encoding this CDR3. The chain combines TRBV5-1 with TRBJ2-7; tentatively, D is TRBD2 (6 bases). V shed 0 bases and J shed 0 bases, with 7 bases lying between them. The CDR3 covers 14 residues. CDR1 SGHRS and CDR2 YFSETQ come from the germline V gene. The CDR3 coding sequence is TGCGCCAGCAGCTTGGGCGGGGTCTCCTACGAGCAGTACTTC. Its protein product is CASSLGGVSYEQYF.

This clone was detected a few times. The V and J genes are TRBV6-6 and TRBJ1-5; perhaps TRBD1 as D (6 bases). The length of the CDR3 is 16 residues. Germline V lookup: CDR1 MNHNY, CDR2 SVGAGI (reference sequence). The V end lost 5 bases, the J end lost 0 bases, and 14 bases lay between the germline ends. The CDR3 DNA sequence: TGTGCCAGCAGTGGGCGGACAGCCTATAGCAATCAGCCCCAGCATTTT. Its protein product is CASSGRTAYSNQPQHF.

As DNA, the CDR3 is TGTGCCAGCAGCTTGGACAGACCGAACACTGAAGCTTTCTTT. Protein sequence: CASSLDRPNTEAFF. This sequence joins TRBV5-4 and TRBJ1-1; D is ambiguous. V lost 0 bases to trimming and J lost 1 base, with 7 bases between them. The germline CDR1 and CDR2 sequences are SGHNT and YYREEE (reference sequence). There are 14 residues in the CDR3. Full variable domain (rest looked up from reference TRBV5-4 and TRBJ1-1): ETGVTQSPTHLIKTRGQQVTLRCSSQSGHNTVSWYQQALGQGPQFIFQYYREEENGRGNFPPRFSGLQFPNYSSELNVNALELDDSALYLCASSLDRPNTEAFFGQGTRLTVV.

This sequence joins TRBV6-5 and TRBJ2-5; unclear D gene. Trimming shortened V by 5 bases and J by 1 base, and 8 bases separated the two germline ends. This CDR3 is built from 13 residues. Germline loops: CDR1 MNHEY, CDR2 SVGAGI. For the CDR3, the DNA is TGTGCCAGCAGTCCGCCGGGCCAAGAGACCCAGTACTTC. This gives the protein CASSPPGQETQYF.

Only one count was recorded for this clone. The chain joins TRBV4-1 to TRBJ2-7; tentative D call: TRBD1 (5 bases). V lost 1 base and J lost 3, with 10 bases in between. Germline V gene data show CDR1 as MGHRA and CDR2 as YSYEKL. The CDR3 loop spans 14 amino acids. The CDR3 loop is CASSQVPGLYEQYF. CDR3 sequence (DNA): TGCGCCAGCAGCCAAGTTCCAGGGCTCTACGAGCAGTACTTC.

This clone was recorded a few times. The rearrangement links TRBV14 to TRBJ1-1; D perhaps matches TRBD1 (6 bases). Trimming cost V 2 bases and J 4 bases, with 14 bases left between them. The CDR3 is 15 residues long. The germline CDR1 and CDR2 sequences are SGHDN and FVKESK. In DNA, the CDR3 is TGTGCCAGCAGCCAATCCCGTGGGACAAGCACTGAAGCTTTCTTT. It encodes CASSQSRGTSTEAFF. The full variable domain, its missing parts supplied by reference TRBV14 and TRBJ1-1, is EAGVTQFPSHSVIEKGQTVTLRCDPISGHDNLYWYRRVMGKEIKFLLHFVKESKQDESGMPNNRFLAERTGGTYSTLKVQPAELEDSGVYFCASSQSRGTSTEAFFGQGTRLTVV.

CDR3 bases: TGTGCCACCAGTGATCTTGGACAGCTCCGAGACTATGGCTACACCTTC. Protein: CATSDLGQLRDYGYTF. This rearrangement joins TRBV24-1 to TRBJ1-2, with D tentatively TRBD1 (6 bases). Germline CDR1 is KGHDR and CDR2 is SFDVKD. Trimming took 3 bases from V and 3 from J, leaving 16 bases between them. The CDR3 spans 16 residues.

V usage is TRBV7-2 and J usage is TRBJ1-2; TRBD1 agrees at 9 bases. Germline trimming cut 1 base from V and 5 bases from J; bases unmatched to any gene: 8. The CDR3 length is 16 residues. Per the germline V gene, CDR1 is SGHTA and CDR2 is FQGNSA. CDR3 loop: CASSLGGQGWEYGYTF. CDR3 bases: TGTGCCAGCAGCTTAGGCGGACAGGGGTGGGAGTATGGCTACACCTTC.

This sequence joins TRBV7-2 and TRBJ1-4; D might be TRBD1 (5 bases). Trimming cost V 0 bases and J 10 bases, with 18 bases left between them. Germline loops: CDR1 SGHTA, CDR2 FQGNSA. There are 16 residues in the CDR3. CDR3 in amino acids: CASSLALGRDFGKLFF. The CDR3 DNA follows: TGTGCCAGCAGCTTAGCGCTAGGGAGGGACTTCGGAAAACTGTTTTTT.

The rearrangement links TRBV7-9 to TRBJ2-2; TRBD2 matches 12 bases. The CDR3 consists of 16 residues. CDR1 is SEHNR, CDR2 FQNEAQ, per germline (reference sequence). Trimming cost V 4 bases and J 7 bases; bases outside gene matches: 7. Written as DNA, the CDR3 is TGTGCCAGCAGCTCCCGACTAGCGGGGGACAGCGGGGAGCTGTTTTTT. Its protein is CASSSRLAGDSGELFF. The full variable domain, its missing parts supplied by reference TRBV7-9 and TRBJ2-2, is DTGVSQNPRHKITKRGQNVTFRCDPISEHNRLYWYRQTLGQGPEFLTYFQNEAQLEKSRLLSDRFSAERPKGSFSTLEIQRTEQGDSAMYLCASSSRLAGDSGELFFGEGSRLTVL.